This entry concerns a single T cell receptor (beta chain). CDR3 length: 17 amino acids. Losses at the gene ends were 6 bases for V and 6 bases for J; bases not matched to a gene: 15. Germline assignment: CDR1 MNHNY and CDR2 SVGAGI (reference sequence). The source of the sample is a study of blood T cell repertoires in COVID-19. Study-level background: The origin of the acute and convalescent COVID-19 samples was the United States, Italy and Spain. In each case, the material was cDNA or gDNA derived from T cells, B-cell-depleted T cells, or PBMCs.

How the authors handled the data: Reference gene primer amplification yielded estimated nucleated cell counts. Measured with immunoSEQ multiplex PCR; TCRdb has only the in-frame clones, and not every one. D and trimming were read from the DNA, whereas the V and J calls and clone size are those reported in that table. Here the sample spans fewer than 350,000 clones, 75% to 85% being singletons. The sequenced sample consisted of peripheral blood. This TCR was sampled from a human donor in a cohort sampled during active COVID-19. The rearrangement links TRBV6-6 to TRBJ2-1, with TRBD2 identical over 9 bases. The CDR3 region is CASSRTVISGGSNEQFF. The CDR3 DNA reads as TGTGCCAGCAGCCGAACGGTTATTAGCGGGGGATCCAATGAGCAGTTCTTC.